This T cell receptor (beta chain) originates from a study of blood T cell repertoires in COVID-19. As for the study in general: Researchers got acute and convalescent COVID-19 samples from the United States, Italy and Spain. The cDNA or gDNA used as material had been derived from T cells, B-cell-depleted T cells, or PBMCs.

V shed 2 bases, J shed 1 base, and the junction held 8 bases outside the gene matches. The germline CDR1 and CDR2 sequences are MNHEY and SVGEGT. This CDR3 is built from 17 residues. How the authors handled the data: Estimation of nucleated cell counts was performed using reference gene primer amplification. TCRdb keeps only in-frame clones here, not all; method: immunoSEQ multiplex PCR. The D gene and trimming were derived from the DNA, and the V and J assignments and clone size from that table. Of 250,000 to 350,000 clones in the sample, roughly 90% are singletons; the top ten hold roughly 2%. The sequencing sample was made of peripheral blood. The sequence derives from a woman between 50 and 59 years old who had recovered from COVID-19. The chain carries TRBV6-2 or TRBV6-3 and TRBJ1-3; TRBD1 matches 7 bases. CDR3 loop: CASSYQGRDRSGNTIYF. DNA for the CDR3: TGTGCCAGCAGTTACCAAGGAAGGGACAGATCTGGAAACACCATATATTTT.